Here is one T cell receptor beta chain with its context. Antigen unknown. This entry comes from a study of T cell responses to AZD1222 COVID-19 vaccine. Regarding the study as a whole: White British donors predominated, females outnumbered males, and clonal diversity was possibly underestimated.

Only in-frame clones appear in the TCRdb table, and some are missing; sequencing was by immunoSEQ multiplex PCR. The data hold about 40,000 clones, with 88% observed a single time. The CDR3 has 14 amino acids. Germline values: CDR1 MGHRA, CDR2 YSYEKL. Deletions cut 0 bases from V and 5 bases from J, with 10 bases between. The chain joins TRBV4-1 to TRBJ1-2, with D perhaps matching TRBD1 (5 bases). The TCR comes from an adult who received the MenACWY meningococcal vaccine as a control. The sample here was peripheral blood, taken 28 days after the second dose of the MenACWY control vaccine. This CDR3 is CASSQDGGFYGYTF. CDR3 nucleotide sequence: TGCGCCAGCAGCCAAGACGGGGGTTTTTATGGCTACACCTTC.